Listed here are 13 T cell receptor beta chains from one sample, sequenced in a study of cytomegalovirus exposure and HLA in healthy donors (TCRdb year 2017). Library preparation used the immunoSEQ multiplex PCR assay. For the multiplex PCR, a mixture combining 60 forward primers for TCR Vbeta segments and 13 reverse primers for TCR Jbeta segments was used. TCRdb stores this immuneACCESS table with in-frame sequences only. Part of the clones is absent; in the studies checked, under half of the shortfall reflects unresolved V genes, and no reason is known for the rest. The sample profile shows roughly 150,000 clones; nearly 80% of them were found once. Jointly, the top ten make up approximately 15% of the sample. The sequenced material came from PBMCs. The receptors were gathered from a woman between 40 and 55 years old in good health and CMV-seronegative.

The chain recombines TRBV21-1 with TRBJ2-7; no DNA check was done on the table's D call, TRBD2. TRBV21-1 is an annotated pseudogene. This CDR3 region has 14 residues. The CDR3, as DNA: TGTGCCAGCATGGGCAGCGGGGGGGTTGACGAGCAGTACTTC. It is translated as CASMGSGGVDEQYF.

J is TRBJ1-6 and V is TRBV19; 7 bases match TRBD1. Germline CDR1 reads LNHDA; CDR2 reads SQIVND (reference sequence). V lost 3 bases and J lost 9; bases outside the gene matches: 14. The CDR3 consists of 17 residues. The CDR3 loop is CASSIALKGGGISPLHF. DNA of the CDR3: TGTGCCAGTAGTATTGCACTCAAAGGGGGCGGAATTTCACCCCTCCACTTT.

This clone was seen a few times. The chain carries TRBV5-6 and TRBJ1-4; D possibly corresponds to TRBD1 (5 bases). The ends were cut back, 4 bases at V and 4 bases at J, with 14 bases in the middle. The V gene's germline CDR1 is SGHDT and CDR2 YYEEEE. This CDR3 contains 15 residues. In DNA form, the CDR3 reads TGTGCCAGCAGCCATTCCCGGGACTTTAATGAAAAACTGTTTTTT. It is translated as CASSHSRDFNEKLFF.

This clone turned up a few times. The chain links TRBV4-3 to TRBJ2-5; perhaps TRBD2 as D (6 bases). The germline gives CDR1 LGHNA, CDR2 YSLEER. With 0 bases removed from V and 5 bases from J, the gap between germline ends came to 16 bases. The CDR3 loop spans 16 amino acids. The DNA for the CDR3 is TGCGCCAGCAGCCAAGATCGACGAGAGCGGGCGGAGACCCAGTACTTC. Residues: CASSQDRRERAETQYF.

The rearrangement joins TRBV2 to TRBJ2-5, with 7 bases lining up with TRBD1. The CDR3 extends over 14 amino acids. The V gene end was trimmed by 4 bases and the J gene end by 1 base; junction bases not matched to a gene: 3. CDR1 and CDR2 from the germline V gene are SNHLY and FYNNEI. The chain's CDR3 is CASSGGQLQETQYF. CDR3 sequence (DNA): TGTGCCAGCAGTGGGGGACAGCTCCAAGAGACCCAGTACTTC.

The count of this clone is one. This rearrangement joins TRBV5-1 to TRBJ2-1; 8 bases match TRBD1. The V segment lost 4 bases and the J segment 7 bases; nucleotides outside the gene matches: 10. Germline V gives CDR1 SGHRS, CDR2 YFSETQ. This CDR3 contains 15 residues. The CDR3 loop is CASSIQGVLGNEQFF. The CDR3 DNA sequence: TGCGCCAGCAGCATACAGGGGGTATTGGGTAATGAGCAGTTCTTC.

The rearrangement joins TRBV11-2 to TRBJ1-1; D is possibly TRBD1 (6 bases). The CDR3 loop spans 14 amino acids. V lost 5 bases to trimming and J lost 7 bases, with 17 bases between them. Germline values: CDR1 SGHAT, CDR2 FQNNGV. CDR3 sequence (DNA): TGTGCCAGCAGCCCAGGGGACCCTACGGGTGAAGCTTTCTTT. It encodes CASSPGDPTGEAFF.

The chain combines TRBV6-5 with TRBJ2-7; 8 bases agree with TRBD2. This CDR3 region has 16 residues. Germline V gives CDR1 MNHEY, CDR2 SVGAGI. J gave up 4 bases and V 2 bases, and 10 bases lay outside the gene matches. The CDR3 nucleotides read TGTGCCAGCAGTTACACCTCCTTAGCGGGGACTTACGAGCAGTACTTC. Encoded protein: CASSYTSLAGTYEQYF.

This clone was recorded once. The gene calls are TRBV7-3 and TRBJ2-1; possible D gene TRBD2, 6 bases. The CDR3 extends over 16 amino acids. Germline lookup yields CDR1 SGHTA and CDR2 FQGTGA. V was pared by 3 bases and J by 4 bases, with 16 bases between. CDR3 protein: CASSLSGGVRYNEQFF. For the CDR3, the DNA is TGTGCCAGCAGCTTGTCCGGAGGGGTTAGGTACAATGAGCAGTTCTTC.

The rearrangement links TRBV7-2 to TRBJ2-5; 16 nucleotides line up with TRBD2. The CDR3 loop spans 19 amino acids. V shed 5 bases, J shed 1 base, and the junction held 10 bases outside the gene matches. CDR1 and CDR2 (germline): SGHTA, FQGNSA. The chain's CDR3 is CASSPVGGLAGGVQETQYF. In DNA, the CDR3 is TGTGCCAGCAGCCCCGTCGGGGGACTAGCGGGGGGGGTCCAAGAGACCCAGTACTTC.

The chain joins TRBV7-6 to TRBJ2-5; TRBD2 is a possible D gene (6 bases). In germline, CDR1 is SGHVS, CDR2 FNYEAQ. This CDR3 has 18 residues. Trimming shortened V by 3 bases and J by 1 base, and 21 bases separated the two germline ends. In DNA, the CDR3 is TGTGCCAGCAGCTTCGTTAGGCGGGACCGGTTGGGCCAAGAGACCCAGTACTTC. Translating it yields CASSFVRRDRLGQETQYF.

V and J are TRBV7-2 and TRBJ2-2, with a tentative D call TRBD1 (6 bases). The V gene's germline CDR1 is SGHTA and CDR2 FQGNSA. This CDR3 contains 18 residues. The V gene lost 1 base and the J gene lost 4 bases, with 19 bases spanning the gap. In DNA, the CDR3 is TGTGCCAGCAGCTTAGATTTGCACGGACAGAGGTCCACCGGGGAGCTGTTTTTT. This codes for CASSLDLHGQRSTGELFF.

This chain connects TRBV6-5 to TRBJ2-7; 7 positions agree with TRBD2. Germline values: CDR1 MNHEY, CDR2 SVGAGI. The CDR3 runs to 14 residues. V shed 3 bases and J 3 bases; nucleotides not matched to a gene: 5. DNA for the CDR3: TGTGCCAGCAGTTATGGGAGGGAGGGCTACGAGCAGTACTTC. This translates into CASSYGREGYEQYF.